This entry is about one T cell receptor (beta chain). The antigen remains undetermined. There were no recent acute infections or vaccinations among the donors, who were healthy HIV-negative adults. This sample was included in a study of shared clonotypes between healthy human individuals. Findings of the study overall: Relative to memory subsets, naive subsets generally showed larger estimated richness.

Assay: immunoSEQ multiplex PCR; the TCRdb copy retains only in-frame clones and omits some. The sample has about 680,000 clones; around 73% are singletons. The CDR3 is made up of 13 amino acids. Germline CDR1 reads MDHEN; CDR2 reads SYDVKM. Trimming pared 3 bases from V and 9 bases from J, leaving 14 bases between. The chain employs TRBV28 and TRBJ1-1; D is possibly TRBD1 (5 bases). Sequenced input: memory CD4+ T cells sorted from blood. Subset defined: CD45RA-negative fraction. This clonotype originated in a woman between 25 and 40 years old in good health. The CDR3 sequence is CASSLRGGFQAFF. DNA of the CDR3: TGTGCCAGCAGTTTGAGGGGAGGGTTTCAAGCTTTCTTT. The full variable domain, with the rest looked up from reference TRBV28 and TRBJ1-1, is DVKVTQSSRYLVKRTGEKVFLECVQDMDHENMFWYRQDPGLGLRLIYFSYDVKMKEKGDIPEGYSVSREKKERFSLILESASTNQTSMYLCASSLRGGFQAFFGQGTRLTVV.